Listed here is a single TCR beta chain. The CDR3 spans 15 residues. The germline gives CDR1 SGHRS, CDR2 YFSETQ. The V and J ends lost 3 bases and 4 bases, in that order; junction bases with no gene match: 9. The repertoire was sequenced with immunoSEQ multiplex PCR; TCRdb's copy has only in-frame clones and lacks some. The data hold some 490,000 clones, with roughly nine tenths observed a single time. These data originate in a study of blood T cell repertoires in COVID-19. Study at large: The analysed material was cDNA or gDNA that came from T cells, B-cell-depleted T cells, or PBMCs.

V and J are TRBV5-1 and TRBJ1-1; 7 positions match TRBD1. The sequence was obtained from a woman aged 60-75 years who had recovered from COVID-19. The sample consisted of PBMCs or T cells enriched from blood (not recorded which). DNA for the CDR3: TGCGCCAGCAGCTCATCACAGGGGATTGCCACTGAAGCTTTCTTT. It codes for CASSSSQGIATEAFF.